This T cell receptor (beta chain) was found in a study of blood T cell repertoires in COVID-19. Sequencing was performed with immunoSEQ multiplex PCR; in TCRdb, only in-frame clones are kept and a portion is missing. The sample shows 370,000 or so clones, around 87% of them seen only once. This clone was picked up a small number of times. The germline gives CDR1 SGHVS, CDR2 FQNEAQ. The CDR3 consists of 15 residues. The V end lost 1 base, the J end lost 7 bases, and 14 bases lay between the germline ends. The sample consisted of PBMCs or T cells enriched from blood (not recorded which). The V call is TRBV7-8, the J call TRBJ1-5; D is uncertain. This TCR was recovered from a young man who had recovered from COVID-19. Written as DNA, the CDR3 is TGTGCCAGCAGCTTAGGGGCGGGTAAAAGGCAGCCCCAGCATTTT. Residues: CASSLGAGKRQPQHF.